This T cell receptor beta chain was documented in a study of shared clonotypes between healthy human individuals. Findings of the study overall: Generation probabilities were higher for clonotypes shared across all four sorted-subset donors than for unshared ones.

Deep-level settings were used for running the assay. Sequencing was performed with immunoSEQ multiplex PCR; in TCRdb, only in-frame clones are kept and a portion is missing. In the table there are about 680,000 clones, about three quarters of which are singletons. The length of the CDR3 is 14 residues. Germline CDR1 MNHNS, CDR2 SASEGT. V lost 0 bases, J lost 5 bases, and 8 bases lay in between. Worth noting for this clone: Its antigen remains unknown. Other DNA sequences in this specimen translate into the identical CDR3.

The TCR comes from a woman under 40 in good health. Input material: memory CD4+ T cells sorted from blood. Subset of the sample: CD45RA-negative fraction. The gene calls are TRBV6-1 and TRBJ2-1, with D hard to call. CDR3 sequence (DNA): TGTGCCAGCAGTGAAGCAGGGTTGAACAATGAGCAGTTCTTC. Translated: CASSEAGLNNEQFF.